The T cell receptor (beta chain) described here comes from a study of post-analysis software for immune sequencing data. Points from the study as a whole: Normalized Chao1 diversity was significantly reduced in patients versus controls.

Regarding this clonotype: Its antigen is not known.

Tagging with unique molecular identifiers was a feature of the TCR beta cDNA libraries. Using its own MiXCR run on the PCR reads, TCRdb lists one record per CDR3 protein. The table records 380,000 or so distinct CDR3 sequences, 30% to 45% of them present only once. Sequencing was done on a sample of blood. This receptor was identified in a girl between 5 and 17 years old with multiple sclerosis.

CDR3 region: CASSSRATNEKLFF. DNA for the CDR3: TGCGCCAGCAGCTCACGGGCAACTAATGAAAAACTGTTTTTT. This chain uses TRBV4-3 with TRBJ1-4, with D hard to call. The germline gives CDR1 LGHNA, CDR2 YSLEER. V was trimmed by 5 bases and J by 0 bases, leaving 7 bases between them. CDR3 length: 14 amino acids.